Following are 18 T cell receptor beta chains from one sample sequenced in a study of regulatory T cells in long-lasting Graves disease (dated by TCRdb to the early 2020s). The label giving this sample's time point can be read as: newly diagnosed GD, antithyroid drugs for less than 3 months. RNA was extracted from PBMCs in TRIzol for both TCR sequencing and RNA sequencing. Library preparation was by multiplex PCR. For sequencing, an Illumina HiSeq 4000 was employed. iRepertoire HTBI primers and Arm-PCR amplification of CDR3 regions were used to construct TCR beta libraries. Starting from the raw public reads, TCRdb applied fastp trimming at Q25, assembled clones with MiXCR and retained in-frame beta chains. Here each entry gathers all rows of one CDR3 protein and keeps the most common genes and DNA. The sample table shows 350,000 to 500,000 distinct CDR3 sequences, and about 17% are seen once. Together, the top ten hold roughly a tenth of the sample.

This sample was shared with a second study, whose subject was T cells in Graves' hyperthyroidism and ophthalmopathy.

Material: peripheral blood mononuclear cells (PBMCs), obtained at new diagnosis, from a patient treated with antithyroid drugs. The receptors originated from a woman aged 25 to 45 with Graves disease. Donor details come from another sample of the same person, matched by shared clones.

This clonotype occurred a few times. In nucleotides, the CDR3 is TGTGCCAGTACCCTGCGGGACACTAATCAGCCCCAGCATTTT. Protein sequence: CASTLRDTNQPQHF. J is TRBJ1-5 and V is TRBV19, with a weak D call TRBD1 (6 bases). Germline lookup yields CDR1 LNHDA and CDR2 SQIVND (reference sequence). The CDR3 totals 14 residues. V was pared by 7 bases and J by 4 bases, with 14 bases between.

This clonotype was seen only a few times. The chain is built from TRBV5-4 and TRBJ1-1; D perhaps matches TRBD1 (5 bases). This CDR3 spans 15 amino acids. Germline V gene data show CDR1 as SGHNT and CDR2 as YYREEE (reference sequence). Trimming took 4 bases from V and 8 from J, leaving 21 bases between them. CDR3 DNA sequence: TGTGCCAGCAGCAGACCACGGCAGGGCGAAATAGAAGCTTTCTTT. Translation gives CASSRPRQGEIEAFF.

This clonotype was seen many times. The V and J genes are TRBV13 and TRBJ2-1, with D maybe TRBD2 (6 bases). Trimming took 5 bases from V and 7 from J, leaving 24 bases between them. CDR1 and CDR2 (germline): PRHDT, FYEKMQ (reference sequence). CDR3 length equals 17 residues. The CDR3 sequence is CASSTTSPSRGWNEQFF. Written as DNA, the CDR3 is TGTGCCAGCAGCACTACTAGCCCGAGTAGGGGTTGGAATGAGCAGTTCTTC.

The table lists this clonotype with many counts. The chain joins TRBV11-2 to TRBJ2-1; 8 nucleotides match TRBD2. The germline CDR1 and CDR2 sequences are SGHAT and FQNNGV. With 1 base clipped from V and 15 bases from J, the junction kept 5 bases outside the gene matches. This CDR3 region has 12 residues. The CDR3 DNA is TGTGCCAGCAGCTTAGGACGGGAGGGGTCGTTCTTC. Its translation is CASSLGREGSFF.

This clonotype was seen repeatedly, ten times or more. The chain carries TRBV2 and TRBJ2-5; no definite D call. This CDR3 is 15 amino acids long. Per germline, CDR1 SNHLY and CDR2 FYNNEI. V shed 2 bases and J shed 5 bases, with 15 bases lying between them. The CDR3 reads CASSETDHPGETQYF. In DNA, the CDR3 is TGTGCCAGCAGTGAAACCGACCACCCGGGCGAGACCCAGTACTTC.

At least ten counts were recorded for this clonotype. DNA of the CDR3: TGCAGTGCCATGCCGGGACATGGGAATTCACCCCTCCACTTT. This sequence encodes CSAMPGHGNSPLHF. V usage is TRBV20-1 and J usage is TRBJ1-6, with a weak D call TRBD1 (6 bases). CDR1 is DFQATT, CDR2 SNEGSKA, per germline (reference sequence). The CDR3 loop spans 14 amino acids. V dropped 6 bases and J dropped 7 bases, with 16 bases sitting between them.

In this sample, this clonotype turned up many times. The chain recombines TRBV24-1 with TRBJ2-1, with 10 bases that match TRBD1. The CDR3 sequence is 17 residues long. Germline V gene data show CDR1 as KGHDR and CDR2 as SFDVKD. V lost 3 bases, J lost 8 bases, and 12 bases stayed unmatched. CDR3 sequence (DNA): TGTGCCACCAGTGATCATGGACGGGACAGGGGTTCGGATGAGCAGTTCTTC. It specifies CATSDHGRDRGSDEQFF.

In this sample, this clonotype turned up a few times. The chain recombines TRBV27 with TRBJ1-2; D not resolved. Trimming took off 4 bases at V and 1 base at J, with 19 bases between the two ends. This CDR3 contains 17 residues. Germline lookup yields CDR1 MNHEY and CDR2 SMNVEV (reference sequence). The CDR3 spells CASSYGVSVYDNYGYTF. The DNA of the CDR3 is TGTGCCAGCAGTTACGGGGTTTCCGTGTACGATAACTATGGCTACACCTTC.

This clonotype was seen at least ten times. CDR3 amino acids: CASTPRGSGSGSYEQYF. The CDR3 DNA reads TGTGCCAGCACCCCCAGGGGAAGCGGGAGCGGCTCCTACGAGCAGTACTTC. This chain uses TRBV7-2 with TRBJ2-7; the match to TRBD2 covers 8 bases. V lost 7 bases and J lost 0; bases outside the gene matches: 14. The CDR3 extends over 17 amino acids. CDR1 and CDR2 (germline): SGHTA, FQGNSA.

The V gene is TRBV4-1, the J gene TRBJ2-6; 7 nucleotides agree with TRBD1. The CDR3 length is 18 residues. Germline loops: CDR1 MGHRA, CDR2 YSYEKL. With 4 bases clipped from V and 1 base from J, the junction kept 10 bases outside the gene matches. The CDR3 nucleotides read TGCGCCAGCAGCCCCCTGACAGGGCATCTTTCTGGGGCCAACGTCCTGACTTTC. This sequence encodes CASSPLTGHLSGANVLTF.

This clonotype appeared many times. The chain joins TRBV27 to TRBJ2-7, with 14 bases aligning to TRBD2. With V trimmed by 6 bases and J by 5 bases, 24 bases remained unmatched. This CDR3 is 21 amino acids long. The germline V gene has CDR1 MNHEY and CDR2 SMNVEV (reference sequence). The CDR3 reads CASSLRGRRTIGLAGGHEQYF. In nucleotides, the CDR3 is TGTGCCAGCAGCTTAAGGGGCAGGAGGACTATCGGACTAGCGGGAGGTCACGAGCAGTACTTC.

This clonotype was found many times. V is TRBV28 and J is TRBJ2-1; D is ambiguous. The V end lost 5 bases, the J end lost 0 bases, and 14 bases lay between the germline ends. The germline V gene encodes CDR1 MDHEN and CDR2 SYDVKM. CDR3 length: 16 amino acids. CDR3: CASSRKLLSSYNEQFF. CDR3 in DNA: TGTGCCAGCAGTCGCAAACTTCTTAGCTCCTACAATGAGCAGTTCTTC.

This clonotype was found many times. The rearrangement links TRBV6-5 to TRBJ2-7; 10 nucleotides line up with TRBD1. The germline gives CDR1 MNHEY, CDR2 SVGAGI. J was trimmed by 2 bases and V by 6 bases; bases with no gene match: 7. The CDR3 contains 15 residues. CDR3 in DNA: TGTGCCAGCAGCTACACGGGACAGGGGACCTACGAGCAGTACTTC. Protein: CASSYTGQGTYEQYF.

This clonotype showed up many times. J is TRBJ2-1 and V is TRBV6-2 or TRBV6-3, with 12 bases fitting TRBD2. This CDR3 spans 17 amino acids. The V and J ends lost 10 bases and 2 bases, in that order; junction bases with no gene match: 12. Germline V lookup: CDR1 MNHEY, CDR2 SVGEGT. The CDR3 region is CATEGLAGTGAYNEQFF. The CDR3 nucleotides read TGTGCCACCGAGGGACTAGCGGGCACAGGGGCCTACAATGAGCAGTTCTTC.

This clonotype has ten or more counts. The rearrangement uses TRBV20-1 and TRBJ1-2; D perhaps matches TRBD1 (6 bases). Trimming removed 7 bases at V and 3 bases at J, with 18 bases between. The CDR3 is 14 residues long. The germline V gene encodes CDR1 DFQATT and CDR2 SNEGSKA (reference sequence). CDR3 protein: CSGVTKQGHYGYTF. The CDR3 coding sequence is TGCAGTGGCGTTACAAAACAGGGACACTATGGCTACACCTTC.

This clonotype was counted only a few times. The chain employs TRBV20-1 and TRBJ2-1; 11 bases are a match to TRBD2. V shed 3 bases, J shed 3 bases, and the junction held 7 bases outside the gene matches. Germline-derived CDR1 and CDR2 are DFQATT and SNEGSKA (reference sequence). The CDR3 loop spans 16 amino acids. The CDR3 DNA reads TGCAGTGCTAGTAGGTCTGGGACTAGCGGCTACAATGAGCAGTTCTTC. It encodes CSASRSGTSGYNEQFF.

This clonotype was counted many times. The V gene is TRBV10-3, the J gene TRBJ2-1, with D perhaps TRBD2 (5 bases). With 6 bases removed from V and 4 bases from J, the gap between germline ends came to 13 bases. This CDR3 has 14 residues. Germline assignment: CDR1 ENHRY and CDR2 SYGVKD. CDR3 protein: CAISDHGEYNEQFF. As DNA, the CDR3 is TGTGCCATCAGCGATCACGGGGAATACAATGAGCAGTTCTTC.

The table lists this clonotype with many counts. The genes are TRBV12-3 or TRBV12-4 and TRBJ1-3; D perhaps matches TRBD1 (6 bases). The CDR3 has 13 residues. V shed 5 bases and J shed 5 bases, with 10 bases lying between them. The CDR3 DNA reads as TGTGCCAGCAGTCTCCGGGACAGAAACACCATATATTTT. As protein: CASSLRDRNTIYF.